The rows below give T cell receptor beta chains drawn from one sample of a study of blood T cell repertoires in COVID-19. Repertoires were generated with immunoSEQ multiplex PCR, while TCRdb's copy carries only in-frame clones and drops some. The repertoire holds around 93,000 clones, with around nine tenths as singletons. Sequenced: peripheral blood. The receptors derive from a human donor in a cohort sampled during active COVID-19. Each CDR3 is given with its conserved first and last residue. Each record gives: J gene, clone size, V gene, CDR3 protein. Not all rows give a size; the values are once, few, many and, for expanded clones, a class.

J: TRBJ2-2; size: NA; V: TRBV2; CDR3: CASSGTSGGYTGELFF
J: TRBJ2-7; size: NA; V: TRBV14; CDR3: CASSQELTGEQYF
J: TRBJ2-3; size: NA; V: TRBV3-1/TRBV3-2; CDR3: CASSQEVLAGNTQYF
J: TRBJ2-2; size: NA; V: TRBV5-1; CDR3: CASSLEGGHTGELFF
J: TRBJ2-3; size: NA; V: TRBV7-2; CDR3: CASSRPGTDTQYF
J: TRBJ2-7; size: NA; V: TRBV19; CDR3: CASSIGTGSTYEQYF
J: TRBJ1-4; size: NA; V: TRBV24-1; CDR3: CATAQDEKLFF
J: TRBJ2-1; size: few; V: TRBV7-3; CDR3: CASSTHGGATAYNEQFF
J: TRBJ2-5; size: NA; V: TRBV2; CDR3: CASSLQEIQETQYF
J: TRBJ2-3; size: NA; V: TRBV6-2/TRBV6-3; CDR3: CASSYGAGGTDTQYF
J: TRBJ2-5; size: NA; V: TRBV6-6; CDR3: CATLAGAQETQYF
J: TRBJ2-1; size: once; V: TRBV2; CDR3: CASSGESVGSSYNEQFF
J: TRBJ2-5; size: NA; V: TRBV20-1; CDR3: CSAEPRETQYF
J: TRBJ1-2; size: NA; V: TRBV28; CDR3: CASSLGQSDYGYTF
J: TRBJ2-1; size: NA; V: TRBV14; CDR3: CASQPGSGSYNEQFF
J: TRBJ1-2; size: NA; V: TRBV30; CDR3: CAWSRDRPSGYTF
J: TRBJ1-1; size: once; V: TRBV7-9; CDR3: CASSSPRGGINTEAFF
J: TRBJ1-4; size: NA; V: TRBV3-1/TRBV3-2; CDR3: CASRSFGHNEKLFF
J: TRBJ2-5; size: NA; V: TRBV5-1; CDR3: CASSLEGLAKETQYF
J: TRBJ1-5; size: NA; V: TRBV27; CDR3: CASSSTRFSNQPQHF
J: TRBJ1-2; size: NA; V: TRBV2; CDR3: CATRNQGGGYTF
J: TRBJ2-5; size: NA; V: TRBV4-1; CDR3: CASSQVRTGEETQYF
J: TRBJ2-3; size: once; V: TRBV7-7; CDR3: CASSLAGGSTDTQYF
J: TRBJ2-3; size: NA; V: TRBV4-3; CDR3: CASSQERSGLISDTQYF
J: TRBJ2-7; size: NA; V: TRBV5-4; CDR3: CASSLGAEGTSGYEQYF
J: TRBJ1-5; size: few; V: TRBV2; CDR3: CASSEDRGRQPQHF
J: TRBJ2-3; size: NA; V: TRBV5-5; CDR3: CASSFVDIPTDTQYF
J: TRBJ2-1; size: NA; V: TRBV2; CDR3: CASSIGGNNEQFF
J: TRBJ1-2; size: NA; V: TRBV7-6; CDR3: CASSGRIYGYTF
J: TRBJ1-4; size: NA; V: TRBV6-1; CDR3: CASSERRRDFEKLFF
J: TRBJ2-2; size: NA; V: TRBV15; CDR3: CATSRVGQGGTGELFF
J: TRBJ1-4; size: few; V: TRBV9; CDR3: CASSITGNVNEKLFF
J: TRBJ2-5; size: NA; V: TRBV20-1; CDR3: CSASRAGSFVGETQYF
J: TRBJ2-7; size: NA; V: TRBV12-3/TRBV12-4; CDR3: CASSSSYEQYF
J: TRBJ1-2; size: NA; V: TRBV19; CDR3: CASTDNPYGYTF